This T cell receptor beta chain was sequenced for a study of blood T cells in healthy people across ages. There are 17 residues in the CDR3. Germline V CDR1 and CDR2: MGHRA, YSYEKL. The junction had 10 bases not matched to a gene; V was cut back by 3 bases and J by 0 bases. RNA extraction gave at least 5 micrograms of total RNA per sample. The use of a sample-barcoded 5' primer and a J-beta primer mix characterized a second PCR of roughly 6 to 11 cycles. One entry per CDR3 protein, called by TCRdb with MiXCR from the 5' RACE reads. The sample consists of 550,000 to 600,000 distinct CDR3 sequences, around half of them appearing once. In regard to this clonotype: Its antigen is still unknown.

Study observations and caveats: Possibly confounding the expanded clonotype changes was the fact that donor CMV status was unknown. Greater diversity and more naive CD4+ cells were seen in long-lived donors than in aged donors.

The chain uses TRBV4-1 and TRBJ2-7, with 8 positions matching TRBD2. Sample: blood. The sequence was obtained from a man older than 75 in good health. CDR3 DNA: TGCGCCAGCAGCCAGGTGCCCTTAGCGGGGTACTCCTACGAGCAGTACTTC. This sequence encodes CASSQVPLAGYSYEQYF.